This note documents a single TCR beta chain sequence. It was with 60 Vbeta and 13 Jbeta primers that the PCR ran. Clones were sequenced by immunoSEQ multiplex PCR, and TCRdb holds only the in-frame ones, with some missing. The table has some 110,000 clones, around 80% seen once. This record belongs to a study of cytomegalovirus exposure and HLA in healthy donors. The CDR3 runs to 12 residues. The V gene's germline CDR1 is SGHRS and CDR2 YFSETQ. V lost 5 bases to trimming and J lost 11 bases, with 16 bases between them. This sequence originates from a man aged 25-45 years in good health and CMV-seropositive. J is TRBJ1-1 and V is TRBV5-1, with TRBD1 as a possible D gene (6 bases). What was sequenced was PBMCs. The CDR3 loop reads CASSSRGQGAFF. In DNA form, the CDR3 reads TGCGCCAGCAGTTCCCGGGGTCAGGGGGCTTTCTTT.